The 32 T cell receptor beta chains presented below share a single source sample, sequenced in a study of cytomegalovirus exposure and HLA in healthy donors. The study ran its PCR with 60 Vbeta and 13 Jbeta primers. Assay used: immunoSEQ multiplex PCR; TCRdb lists only in-frame clones, some missing. The top ten hold around 4.9% of the sample, which has some 98,000 clones, around a tenth seen once. Sequencing was carried out using PBMCs. The receptors here all came from a man aged 45 to 65 in good health and CMV-seropositive.

This chain joins TRBV5-1 and TRBJ2-3; no definite D call. There are 13 residues in the CDR3. The ends were cut back, 5 bases at V and 0 bases at J, with 7 bases in the middle. Germline V CDR1 and CDR2: SGHRS, YFSETQ. DNA of the CDR3: TGCGCCAGCAGTCAGTTTAGCACAGATACGCAGTATTTT. Protein sequence: CASSQFSTDTQYF. Variable domain in full (rest from reference TRBV5-1 and TRBJ2-3): KAGVTQTPRYLIKTRGQQVTLSCSPISGHRSVSWYQQTPGQGLQFLFEYFSETQRNKGNFPGRFSGRQFSNSRSEMNVSTLELGDSALYLCASSQFSTDTQYFGPGTRLTVL.

This clone was observed a few times. Other DNA sequences in the same sample also yield this CDR3. This chain connects TRBV30 to TRBJ2-1; 8 bases line up with TRBD2. Germline assignment: CDR1 GTSNPN and CDR2 SVGIG (reference sequence). The CDR3 is 13 residues long. V gave up 0 bases and J gave up 14 bases; unmatched junction bases: 9. CDR3 coding DNA: TGTGCCTGGAGTGTACGGGTGGGAGCGGGAGAGTTCTTC. Encoded protein: CAWSVRVGAGEFF. The whole variable domain, filled in from reference TRBV30 and TRBJ2-1, reads SQTIHQWPATLVQPVGSPLSLECTVEGTSNPNLYWYRQAAGRGLQLLFYSVGIGQISSEVPQNLSASRPQDRQFILSSKKLLLSDSGFYLCAWSVRVGAGEFFGPGTRLTVL.

CDR3 in amino acids: CASSQDLSGNTQYF. CDR3 in DNA: TGTGCCAGCAGCCAAGACCTTAGCGGGAATACGCAGTATTTT. This chain uses TRBV14 with TRBJ2-3, with 8 bases matching TRBD2. Germline V lookup: CDR1 SGHDN, CDR2 FVKESK. The CDR3 runs 14 residues. The V and J ends lost 0 bases and 7 bases, in that order; junction bases with no gene match: 3.

This clone was observed a handful of times. The chain employs TRBV11-1 and TRBJ1-1; 8 bases agree with TRBD1. CDR1 is SGHAT, CDR2 FQDESV, per germline (reference sequence). The CDR3 is 14 amino acids. V gave up 4 bases and J gave up 7 bases; unmatched junction bases: 8. The DNA of the CDR3 is TGTGCCAGCAGCTCAGGACAGGGTCGGGGTGAAGCTTTCTTT. Translating gives CASSSGQGRGEAFF.

V is TRBV30 and J is TRBJ2-3, with 7 bases aligning to TRBD2. Germline assignment: CDR1 GTSNPN and CDR2 SVGIG (reference sequence). The trim removed 1 base at V and 3 bases at J, leaving 16 bases unmatched. The CDR3 is made up of 18 amino acids. The CDR3 nucleotides are TGTGCCTGGAGTGCCCTCGGACTAGGCAACCTTAGAACAGATACGCAGTATTTT. Translated, it gives CAWSALGLGNLRTDTQYF.

This rearrangement joins TRBV30 to TRBJ2-1; tentatively, D is TRBD2 (6 bases). V lost 3 bases to trimming and J lost 6 bases, with 12 bases between them. This CDR3 is 13 amino acids long. From germline, CDR1 is GTSNPN and CDR2 SVGIG (reference sequence). CDR3 sequence: CAWRIERVNEQFF. CDR3 nucleotides: TGTGCCTGGAGAATCGAGCGGGTCAATGAGCAGTTCTTC.

In this sample, this clone turned up a few times. J is TRBJ1-5 and V is TRBV6-5; perhaps TRBD1 as D (6 bases). This CDR3 region has 14 residues. Germline V gene sequence: CDR1 MNHEY, CDR2 SVGAGI. Trimming removed 10 bases at V and 4 bases at J, with 17 bases between. The chain's CDR3 is CANLTDRSNQPQHF. The CDR3 nucleotides read TGTGCCAACCTCACCGACAGGTCAAATCAGCCCCAGCATTTT.

This clone was counted ten times or more. The chain recombines TRBV6-5 with TRBJ2-5; 11 bases align to TRBD1. Germline V CDR1 and CDR2: MNHEY, SVGAGI. This CDR3 comprises 14 residues. J lost 5 bases, V lost 5 bases, and 4 bases had no gene match. CDR3 in amino acids: CASSGQGAGETQYF. The CDR3 DNA reads as TGTGCCAGCAGTGGACAGGGGGCAGGGGAGACCCAGTACTTC.

This clone was observed a handful of times. The V gene is TRBV27, the J gene TRBJ1-5; D possibly corresponds to TRBD1 (6 bases). V lost 8 bases to trimming and J lost 2 bases, with 16 bases between them. Germline lookup yields CDR1 MNHEY and CDR2 SMNVEV (reference sequence). CDR3 length equals 15 residues. The CDR3 loop is CASGQGRWGNQPQHF. The CDR3 region has the DNA TGTGCCAGCGGGCAGGGGCGGTGGGGCAATCAGCCCCAGCATTTT.

This clone was seen only a few times. J is TRBJ2-7 and V is TRBV28; possibly TRBD1 for D (6 bases). The CDR3 is made up of 14 amino acids. V lost 3 bases, J lost 4 bases, and 13 bases lay in between. Germline CDR1 is MDHEN and CDR2 is SYDVKM. The CDR3 nucleotides are TGTGCCAGCAGTTTTGGGCAGGGGATTTACGAGCAGTACTTC. Protein: CASSFGQGIYEQYF.

This clone has at least ten counts. The rearrangement joins TRBV4-3 to TRBJ2-5, with D unresolved. The CDR3 contains 13 residues. Germline V gene sequence: CDR1 LGHNA, CDR2 YSLEER. V was pared by 0 bases and J by 13 bases, with 15 bases between. The CDR3 loop is CASSQELRRPRYF. The CDR3, as DNA: TGCGCCAGCAGCCAAGAGTTGAGGCGCCCCCGGTACTTC.

In this sample, this clone turned up many times. The chain links TRBV29-1 to TRBJ1-1; 12 bases map to TRBD1. The trim removed 6 bases at V and 1 base at J, leaving 6 bases unmatched. Germline CDR1 SQVTM, CDR2 ANQGSEA. There are 15 residues in the CDR3. CDR3 amino acids: CSVSGTGGANTEAFF. The CDR3 DNA sequence: TGCAGCGTCTCCGGGACAGGGGGCGCGAACACTGAAGCTTTCTTT. Full variable domain (remainder filled in from reference TRBV29-1 and TRBJ1-1): SAVISQKPSRDICQRGTSLTIQCQVDSQVTMMFWYRQQPGQSLTLIATANQGSEATYESGFVIDKFPISRPNLTFSTLTVSNMSPEDSSIYLCSVSGTGGANTEAFFGQGTRLTVV.

This clone was counted between two and nine times. The rearrangement joins TRBV5-6 to TRBJ2-1, with no clear D. The CDR3 spans 14 residues. Germline values: CDR1 SGHDT, CDR2 YYEEEE. V was pared by 3 bases and J by 9 bases, with 16 bases between. This CDR3 reads CASSWASPTGEQFF. The CDR3 DNA reads TGTGCCAGCAGCTGGGCCTCTCCCACCGGTGAGCAGTTCTTC.

The chain employs TRBV10-1 and TRBJ2-4, with 13 bases identical to TRBD2. Germline assignment: CDR1 WNHNN and CDR2 SYGVQD (reference sequence). The trim removed 3 bases at V and 5 bases at J, leaving 4 bases unmatched. The CDR3 is 16 amino acids. Here the CDR3 DNA reads TGCGCCAGCAGTGATTCACTAGCGGGAGGGCAAAACATTCAGTACTTC. Its protein is CASSDSLAGGQNIQYF.

This clone was seen only a few times. V and J are TRBV29-1 and TRBJ2-3; no clear D gene. This CDR3 is 11 amino acids long. Deletions cut 5 bases from V and 4 bases from J, with 7 bases between. Germline V CDR1 and CDR2: SQVTM, ANQGSEA. CDR3 region: CSVRAADTQYF. The CDR3 coding sequence is TGCAGCGTTAGAGCTGCAGATACGCAGTATTTT.

The chain is built from TRBV29-1 and TRBJ2-1, with 11 bases aligning to TRBD2. V lost 5 bases to trimming and J lost 9 bases; unmatched junction nucleotides: 9. Germline values: CDR1 SQVTM, CDR2 ANQGSEA. CDR3 length: 14 amino acids. The CDR3 region has the DNA TGCAGCGTTCGGAAACTAGCGGGAGAGGGTGAGCAGTTCTTC. Its translation: CSVRKLAGEGEQFF.

The chain uses TRBV28 and TRBJ1-1; perhaps TRBD1 as D (6 bases). Trimming removed 3 bases at V and 2 bases at J, with 10 bases between. The CDR3 length is 14 residues. CDR1 MDHEN and CDR2 SYDVKM come from the germline V gene. The CDR3 sequence: CASSLTGQNTEAFF. CDR3 coding DNA: TGTGCCAGCAGTTTGACAGGCCAAAACACTGAAGCTTTCTTT.

In its sample, this clone was seen a few times. The chain links TRBV28 to TRBJ1-2, with D unclear. The CDR3 has 14 residues. The V end lost 3 bases, the J end lost 5 bases, and 13 bases lay between the germline ends. Germline CDR1 MDHEN, CDR2 SYDVKM. CDR3 loop: CASSFRRVGYGYTF. In DNA, the CDR3 is TGTGCCAGCAGTTTTAGGCGGGTGGGGTATGGCTACACCTTC.

This clone has just a few counts. The rearrangement joins TRBV28 to TRBJ1-5, with D perhaps TRBD1 (6 bases). This CDR3 contains 14 residues. The ends were cut back, 6 bases at V and 11 bases at J, with 20 bases in the middle. Germline V gene lookup returns CDR1 MDHEN and CDR2 SYDVKM. CDR3 amino acids: CASSPTGQVWSQHF. The CDR3 nucleotides are TGTGCCAGCAGCCCCACAGGGCAGGTGTGGTCCCAGCATTTT.

The V call is TRBV6-1, the J call TRBJ1-3; D possibly corresponds to TRBD1 (5 bases). Germline assignment: CDR1 MNHNS and CDR2 SASEGT. Trimming took off 2 bases at V and 3 bases at J, with 11 bases between the two ends. The CDR3 loop spans 15 amino acids. CDR3 residues: CASSERQINGNTIYF. The CDR3 bases are TGTGCCAGCAGTGAAAGACAGATTAATGGAAACACCATATATTTT.

The chain employs TRBV29-1 and TRBJ2-3; 12 nucleotides match TRBD2. V lost 6 bases to trimming and J lost 4 bases; unmatched junction nucleotides: 5. From germline, CDR1 is SQVTM and CDR2 ANQGSEA. There are 14 residues in the CDR3. DNA for the CDR3: TGCAGCGTCCCGACTAGCGGGAGTTCAGATACGCAGTATTTT. As protein: CSVPTSGSSDTQYF.

V is TRBV4-3 and J is TRBJ1-4; possible D gene TRBD1, 6 bases. Deletions cut 3 bases from V and 4 bases from J, with 15 bases between. Germline CDR1 LGHNA, CDR2 YSLEER. The CDR3 is 16 amino acids. The CDR3 spells CASSHSLTGDNEKLFF. CDR3 DNA sequence: TGCGCCAGCAGCCACTCGCTGACAGGAGATAATGAAAAACTGTTTTTT.

The chain recombines TRBV11-2 with TRBJ2-3; maybe TRBD1 (7 bases). Germline V gives CDR1 SGHAT, CDR2 FQNNGV. The CDR3 is made up of 16 amino acids. V lost 3 bases and J 3 bases, leaving 16 bases between the germline ends. The CDR3 loop reads CASSLLGQGGTDTQYF. In DNA, the CDR3 is TGTGCCAGCAGCTTGCTCGGGCAGGGGGGAACAGATACGCAGTATTTT. The full variable domain, in which reference TRBV11-2 and TRBJ2-3 provide the parts outside the CDR3, is EAGVAQSPRYKIIEKRQSVAFWCNPISGHATLYWYQQILGQGPKLLIQFQNNGVVDDSQLPKDRFSAERLKGVDSTLKIQPAKLEDSAVYLCASSLLGQGGTDTQYFGPGTRLTVL.

The chain recombines TRBV27 with TRBJ1-1, with TRBD1 as a possible D gene (6 bases). Germline loops: CDR1 MNHEY, CDR2 SMNVEV (reference sequence). Between the trimmed V and J ends, which lost 3 bases and 1 base, there was a span of 15 bases. The CDR3 runs 16 residues. Written as DNA, the CDR3 is TGTGCCAGCAGTTTCGCCCTGGGCAGGGGGAACACTGAAGCTTTCTTT. Translation gives CASSFALGRGNTEAFF.

This chain connects TRBV9 to TRBJ2-1; 11 bases agree with TRBD1. CDR3 size: 15 residues. With V trimmed by 4 bases and J by 9 bases, 9 bases remained unmatched. Germline V gene sequence: CDR1 SGDLS, CDR2 YYNGEE. CDR3 sequence reads: CASSTPGQGVGEQFF. The CDR3 nucleotides read TGTGCCAGCAGCACTCCGGGACAGGGGGTCGGTGAGCAGTTCTTC.

In its sample, this clone was seen a few times. This chain connects TRBV25-1 to TRBJ1-3; weak D call: TRBD1 (6 bases). V was pared by 0 bases and J by 0 bases, with 12 bases between. This CDR3 region has 17 residues. CDR1 MGHDK and CDR2 SYGVNS come from the germline V gene. The CDR3 nucleotides are TGTGCCAGCAGTGAATATGCTACAGGGAGCTCTGGAAACACCATATATTTT. Protein product: CASSEYATGSSGNTIYF. Full variable domain (outside the CDR3, taken from reference TRBV25-1 and TRBJ1-3): EADIYQTPRYLVIGTGKKITLECSQTMGHDKMYWYQQDPGMELHLIHYSYGVNSTEKGDLSSESTVSRIRTEHFPLTLESARPSHTSQYLCASSEYATGSSGNTIYFGEGSWLTVV.

This clone was counted a few times. V is TRBV2 and J is TRBJ1-2; maybe TRBD1 (6 bases). The germline V gene encodes CDR1 SNHLY and CDR2 FYNNEI. V was shortened by 6 bases and J by 6 bases, with 14 bases between the two germline ends. The CDR3 contains 13 residues. CDR3 loop: CASRRQERDGYTF. CDR3 nucleotides: TGTGCCAGCAGGAGACAGGAAAGAGATGGCTACACCTTC.

The chain carries TRBV19 and TRBJ2-1, with 9 bases identical to TRBD1. The CDR3 runs to 15 residues. Trimming took 0 bases from V and 8 from J; bases not matched to a gene: 5. Germline CDR1 and CDR2: LNHDA and SQIVND (reference sequence). In nucleotides, the CDR3 is TGTGCCAGTAGTATAGATCTTGACAGGGGGGATGAGCAGTTCTTC. This codes for CASSIDLDRGDEQFF.

This clone came up a few times. The chain combines TRBV9 with TRBJ1-5, with D possibly being TRBD1 (5 bases). CDR1 is SGDLS and CDR2 is YYNGEE in the germline V gene. The length of the CDR3 is 15 residues. The V gene lost 3 bases and the J gene lost 0 bases, with 10 bases spanning the gap. The CDR3: CASSGRDVSNQPQHF. The DNA for the CDR3 is TGTGCCAGCAGCGGGAGGGACGTTAGCAATCAGCCCCAGCATTTT.

This clone was detected a few times. The rearrangement uses TRBV5-4 and TRBJ2-7, with 11 bases matching TRBD2. V dropped 5 bases and J dropped 3; count of bases not matched to a gene: 7. Germline CDR1 is SGHNT and CDR2 is YYREEE (reference sequence). This CDR3 is built from 15 residues. The CDR3 DNA sequence: TGTGCCAGCAGGAGCGGGACTAGCGGCAACTACGAGCAGTACTTC. It encodes CASRSGTSGNYEQYF.

This chain uses TRBV5-1 with TRBJ2-7; TRBD1 might be the D (5 bases). The CDR3 runs 15 residues. The V gene's germline CDR1 is SGHRS and CDR2 YFSETQ. V was trimmed by 4 bases and J by 3 bases, leaving 17 bases between them. The CDR3 coding sequence is TGCGCCAGCAGCCCCTCGCCAAGGCAGGGCTACGAGCAGTACTTC. This sequence encodes CASSPSPRQGYEQYF.

V and J are TRBV2 and TRBJ1-1; 8 bases fit TRBD1. This CDR3 is 15 amino acids long. Germline V gene data show CDR1 as SNHLY and CDR2 as FYNNEI. The trim removed 6 bases at V and 1 base at J, leaving 7 bases unmatched. CDR3 nucleotide sequence: TGTGCCAGCAGCGCTAGGGACAGGAAGAACACTGAAGCTTTCTTT. Translated, it gives CASSARDRKNTEAFF.